The source of this T cell receptor (beta chain) is a study of OX40 agonist ivuxolimab in advanced cancers. Background for the entire study: The costimulatory receptor OX40 (CD134) was targeted by ivuxolimab, a fully human IgG2 agonistic monoclonal antibody. The purpose of peripheral TCRbeta sequencing was to test whether ivuxolimab changed TCR sequence diversity and led to clonal T-cell expansion. Of the 50 to 55 patients in dose escalation, some 20 had hepatocellular carcinoma, some 15 had melanoma, 9 had renal cell carcinoma and 9 had head and neck cancer. The paper reports the monotherapy dose-escalation portion (N of about 52 patients) of the phase I ivuxolimab trial. Intravenous ivuxolimab was administered to patients every 2 weeks at six dose levels: 0.01, 0.1, 0.3, 1.5, 3 and 10 mg/kg. Partial responses were achieved by three dose-escalation patients, of whom one had hepatocellular carcinoma and two had cutaneous melanoma. The dose-escalation cohort was around 84% male with a mean age of about 54 years, ranging from roughly 23 to 85. Patients were allowed to have had prior anti-PD-1, anti-PD-L1 or anti-CTLA-4 therapy, and approximately 40% of the dose-escalation patients had been treated with checkpoint inhibitors.

Broad study findings and their caveats: After ivuxolimab, more expanded clones were found on average in CD8+ T cells than in CD4+ T cells. Clonal expansion of both CD4+ and CD8+ blood T cells was observed from baseline to week 6 at doses 0.1 to 3.0 mg/kg. Which antigens the clonally expanded peripheral T cells were specific for was not determined. In the 0.1-3.0 mg/kg groups, partial responders had among the lowest normalized peripheral clonal expansion, particularly in CD8+ T cells. Low levels of normalized T-cell clonal expansion were also shown by some nonresponding patients.

The trial excluded patients who had a history of autoimmune disease or were on systemic immunosuppression. Peripheral blood for TCR sequencing was collected from all dose cohorts at baseline, on cycle 4 day 1, and on cycle 7 day 1. The samples were drawn from a first-in-human, open-label, multicenter phase I dose-escalation trial of ivuxolimab. The trial enrolled adults with locally advanced or metastatic head and neck squamous cell, hepatocellular, melanoma or renal cell carcinoma. Before TCR sequencing, CD4+ T cells and CD8+ T cells from peripheral blood were sorted into separate populations. Concerning this clone: Its antigen is still unknown. There are no base qualities to consult, and no much larger clone falls within one base.

The CDR3 holds 15 amino acids from the cysteine to the phenylalanine. Of all the DNA, just the CDR3 is kept, 45 bases in frame from base 1. CDR1 and CDR2 (SGHRS, YFSETQ) derive from the germline V gene. The V end gives up 4 bases and the J end 5 bases, leaving 8 bases in the junction not matched to a gene. For sequencing of the TCRbeta CDR3 region, genomic DNA was extracted from the sorted cells. TCRbeta CDR3 regions were sequenced using the immunoSEQ Assay. TCRdb re-hosts the immuneACCESS table, in-frame sequences only. Its copies lack some clones; in the studies checked, an unresolved V gene accounts for under half of them, and the cause for the rest is not known. The sample contains approximately 72,000 clones, 80% to 90% of them found a single time. The ten largest make up around 1.7% of the sample.

Sequencing used CD4+ or CD8+ T cells sorted from blood, obtained in a trial of the OX40 agonist ivuxolimab. The receptor was derived from an adult with an advanced solid tumor such as melanoma, head and neck, liver or kidney cancer. Recombination linked TRBV5-1 to TRBJ2-2; 7 bases in the middle match TRBD2. The CDR3 in this case is CASSLGLEGTGELFF. DNA sequence: TGCGCCAGCAGCCTCGGACTAGAGGGTACCGGGGAGCTGTTTTTT.